This T cell receptor beta chain was captured by sequencing in a study of blood T cells in healthy people across ages. This clonotype was seen more than once but under ten times. The authors ran a second PCR of about 7 to 12 cycles using a sample-barcoded 5' primer and a J-beta primer mix. TCRdb processed the 5' RACE reads anew with MiXCR; each CDR3 protein has one entry. Of about 800,000 distinct CDR3 sequences in the sample, approximately 25% were seen once. Researchers isolated at least 6 million PBMCs per sample. CDR3 length: 15 residues. The germline V gene encodes CDR1 MNHNY and CDR2 SVGAGI (reference sequence). These data were also filed under a second study, of T cells of mothers and their children.

This clonotype was sampled from a boy aged 5-17 years in good health. V and J are TRBV6-6 and TRBJ2-5; 10 bases fit TRBD1. Judging by the DNA end, TRBJ2-1 fits better; the J call may be wrong. What was sequenced was blood. The CDR3 region is CASSDGDRGVNEQFF. In nucleotides, the CDR3 is TGTGCCAGCAGCGACGGGGACAGGGGAGTCAATGAGCAGTTCTTC.